The subject of this entry is one TCR beta chain. Its antigen remains unknown. This entry comes from a study of OX40 agonist ivuxolimab in advanced cancers. Study observations and caveats: Expanded peripheral T cells had an undetermined antigen specificity.

Only in-frame clones appear in the TCRdb table, and some are missing; sequencing was by immunoSEQ multiplex PCR. The sample lists about 80,000 clones; 80% to 90% were seen once. The CDR3 totals 13 residues. CDR1 is SGHTA, CDR2 FQGNSA, per germline. After removal of 4 bases from V and 7 bases from J, the junction contained 4 bases not matched to a gene. Material: CD4+ or CD8+ T cells sorted from blood, obtained in a trial of the OX40 agonist ivuxolimab. The source is an adult with an advanced solid tumor such as melanoma, head and neck, liver or kidney cancer. The genes are TRBV7-2 and TRBJ1-2; 9 nucleotides line up with TRBD1. The DNA for the CDR3 is TGTGCCAGCAGCTCTACAGGGGGCAGTGGCTACACCTTC. Its protein is CASSSTGGSGYTF.